This note documents a single T cell receptor (beta chain) sequence. Its antigen is not identified. The assay was immunoSEQ multiplex PCR, and TCRdb's table has in-frame clones only and misses some. Among about 30,000 clones listed, 89% were seen once. The CDR3 runs to 14 residues. Germline V gene data show CDR1 as SGHNT and CDR2 as YYREEE (reference sequence). Between the trimmed V and J ends, which lost 4 bases and 3 bases, there was a span of 12 bases. This sample was taken from a study of lymphopenia after photon versus proton radiotherapy. Whole-study results and caveats: Only patients who died were analyzed for survival; proton advantage is unproven. Post-nadir TCR diversity decline inversely tracked overall survival among those who died. Photon-treated patients lost naive T cells and TCR diversity; proton-treated stayed stable. After lymphocyte nadir, photon-treated repertoires showed oligoclonal expansion, especially CD8+ Temra.

The TCR was taken from a woman aged 70-85 years with pancreatic cancer. Some clones in this sample may be carry-over from other donors' samples. The chain couples TRBV5-4 to TRBJ2-3; D is possibly TRBD2 (5 bases). This material consisted of peripheral blood, taken from a patient treated with proton-based radiotherapy. CDR3 coding DNA: TGTGCCAGCAGCGCCACTTTAGCGACAGATACGCAGTATTTT. The encoded protein is CASSATLATDTQYF.